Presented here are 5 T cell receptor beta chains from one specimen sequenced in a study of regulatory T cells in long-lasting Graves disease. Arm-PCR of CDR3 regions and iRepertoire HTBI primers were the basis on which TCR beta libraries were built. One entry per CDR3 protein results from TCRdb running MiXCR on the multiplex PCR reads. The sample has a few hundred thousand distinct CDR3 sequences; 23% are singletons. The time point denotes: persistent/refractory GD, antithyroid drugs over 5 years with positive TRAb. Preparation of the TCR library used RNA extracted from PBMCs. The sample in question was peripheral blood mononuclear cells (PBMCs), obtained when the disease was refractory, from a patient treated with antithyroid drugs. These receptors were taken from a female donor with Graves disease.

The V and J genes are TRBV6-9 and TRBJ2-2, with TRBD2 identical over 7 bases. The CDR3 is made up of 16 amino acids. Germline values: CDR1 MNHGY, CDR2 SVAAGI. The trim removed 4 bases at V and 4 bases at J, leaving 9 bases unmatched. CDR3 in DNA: TGTGCCAGCAGTTTCGTCCGGGACTACCTCACCGGGGAGCTGTTTTTT. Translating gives CASSFVRDYLTGELFF.

Written as DNA, the CDR3 is TGTGCCAGCAGTGAAACAACAGTAAATTTTAACTATGGCTACACCTTC. It is translated as CASSETTVNFNYGYTF. The rearrangement joins TRBV6-1 to TRBJ1-2; D not certain. This CDR3 spans 16 amino acids. The V end was cut by 2 bases, the J end by 1 base, with 14 bases between. Germline V CDR1 and CDR2: MNHNS, SASEGT.

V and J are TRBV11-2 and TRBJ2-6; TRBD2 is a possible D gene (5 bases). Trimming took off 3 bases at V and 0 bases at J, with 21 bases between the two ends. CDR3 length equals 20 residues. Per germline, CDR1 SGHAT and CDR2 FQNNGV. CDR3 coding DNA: TGTGCCAGCAGCTTTCTATCGAACCTACTGCGGGTCTCTGGGGCCAACGTCCTGACTTTC. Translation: CASSFLSNLLRVSGANVLTF. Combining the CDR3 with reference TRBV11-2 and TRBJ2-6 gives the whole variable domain EAGVAQSPRYKIIEKRQSVAFWCNPISGHATLYWYQQILGQGPKLLIQFQNNGVVDDSQLPKDRFSAERLKGVDSTLKIQPAKLEDSAVYLCASSFLSNLLRVSGANVLTFGAGSRLTVL.

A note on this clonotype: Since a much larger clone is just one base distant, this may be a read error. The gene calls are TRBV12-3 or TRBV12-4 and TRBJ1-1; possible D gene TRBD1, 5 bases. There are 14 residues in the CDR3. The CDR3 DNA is TGTGCCAGCAGAACCTCGGGGGGGAACACTGAATCTTTCTTT. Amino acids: CASRTSGGNTESFF.

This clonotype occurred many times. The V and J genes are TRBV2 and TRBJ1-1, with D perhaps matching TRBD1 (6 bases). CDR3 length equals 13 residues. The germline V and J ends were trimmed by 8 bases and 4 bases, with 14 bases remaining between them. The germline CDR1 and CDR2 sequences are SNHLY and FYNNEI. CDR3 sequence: CASLLDSFTEAFF. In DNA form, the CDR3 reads TGTGCCAGCCTTTTGGACAGTTTCACTGAAGCTTTCTTT.